Listed here is a single TCR beta chain. This specimen belongs to a study of shared clonotypes between healthy human individuals. CDR1 and CDR2 (germline): SGHAT, FQNNGV. With V trimmed by 1 base and J by 3 bases, 4 bases remained unmatched. This CDR3 spans 15 amino acids. The data were produced by immunoSEQ multiplex PCR, yet TCRdb's version contains in-frame clones alone and is incomplete. Found here are 490,000 or so clones, 79% of them singletons; the top ten hold roughly 12%. The TCR sequence derives from a woman in her forties in good health. Some clones in this sample may be carry-over from other donors' samples. Specimen: PBMCs. This chain connects TRBV11-2 to TRBJ2-7; 9 bases agree with TRBD2. This CDR3 is CASSLGASGVYEQYF. The CDR3 DNA is TGTGCCAGCAGCTTAGGTGCTAGCGGGGTCTACGAGCAGTACTTC.